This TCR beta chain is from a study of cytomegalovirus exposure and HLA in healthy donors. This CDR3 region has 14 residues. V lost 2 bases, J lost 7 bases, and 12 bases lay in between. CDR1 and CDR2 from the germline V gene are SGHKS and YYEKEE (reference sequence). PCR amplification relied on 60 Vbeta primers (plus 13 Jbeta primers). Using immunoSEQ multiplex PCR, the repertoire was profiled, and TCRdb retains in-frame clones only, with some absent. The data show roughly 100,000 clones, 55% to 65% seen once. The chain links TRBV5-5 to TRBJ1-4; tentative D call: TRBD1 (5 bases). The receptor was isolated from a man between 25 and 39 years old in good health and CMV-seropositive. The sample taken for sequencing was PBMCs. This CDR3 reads CASSLRGFAEKLFF. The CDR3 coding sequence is TGTGCCAGCAGCTTACGGGGGTTTGCTGAAAAACTGTTTTTT.